This T cell receptor (beta chain) was recovered during a study of blood T cell repertoires in COVID-19 (dated by TCRdb to between 2020 and 2021). Some background on the complete study: The collaborator samples originated in the United States, Italy and Spain and spanned the acute and convalescent phases of COVID-19. The prospective study material was composed of cDNA or gDNA derived from T cells, B-cell-depleted T cells, or PBMCs. Subjects who had been exposed to COVID-19, were actively infected with it, or had recovered from it provided the deeply sampled blood TCRbeta repertoires that made up the dataset. The repertoires were released in a freely available public database meant as a resource for research on the immune response to SARS-CoV-2. Samples were obtained from the ongoing ImmuneRACE study (first 160 participants) and from 1,254 subjects provided by 6 global collaborators. The sample metadata nearly always contained a de-identified subject ID, COVID-19 status, age in years and sex. HLA class I and class II types, where available, came from metadata supplied by the sample provider rather than from assay-based typing. What the work shows at the level of the full study, not this receptor alone: The amount of clinical and demographic metadata varied by source and participant and was provided uncurated.

V ends up 4 bases short and J 5 bases short, with an unmatched junction base count of 12. There are 17 amino acids in the CDR3, from cysteine to phenylalanine inclusive. Left in the record is the CDR3 DNA by itself, 51 bases read in frame from the first base. The germline V gene yields MDHEN for CDR1 and SYDVKM for CDR2. Concerning this clone itself: There is no known antigen for this receptor. No clone much larger than this one lies a single base away; base qualities are absent.

Each collaborating institution followed its own protocols to collect whole blood in K2EDTA tubes. Collaborator samples were shipped for TCRbeta analysis as frozen whole blood, isolated PBMCs, or DNA extracted from either sample type. The immunoSEQ Assay, a bias-controlled multiplex PCR, was used to amplify TCRbeta CDR3 regions from genomic DNA. The source study handled its data this way. Nucleated cell counts per sample were estimated from amplification of reference gene primers within the assay. To quantify the absolute abundance of each unique TCRbeta CDR3 rearrangement, sequence reads were collapsed and filtered. For each sample, productive Simpson clonality was calculated as the square root of Simpson's diversity index over productive rearrangements. Held by TCRdb, this immuneACCESS table contains in-frame sequences only and omits some clones. Under half of the omission traces to an unresolved V gene where checked; the cause of the rest is unknown. The V and J calls and clone size were taken over from that table, and D and trimming were inferred from the DNA. In this sample the table shows 51,000 or so clones, over 85% of which occur a single time. Clones ranked in the top ten supply approximately 8.8% of the sample.

Sequencing was done on a sample of peripheral blood. The source of this sequence is a man of 80 years or more with active or convalescent COVID-19. The V gene is TRBV28 and the J gene is TRBJ2-7, with TRBD2 identical over 12 junction bases. CDR3 region: CASSSPGLAGRPHEQYF. Here is the DNA: TGTGCCAGCAGTTCACCGGGACTAGCGGGCAGACCGCACGAGCAGTACTTC.